The 19 T cell receptor beta chains below were found in one sample sequenced in a study of vaccination and CD4 T cells after COVID-19. Treatment noted: approximately 9-day PBMC culture with coronavirus spike peptide pools or control peptides (ViraFEST assay). Oncomine TCR Beta short-read sequencing was applied to DNA from cultured CD4+ T cells. A single record per CDR3 protein comes from TCRdb applying MiXCR to the PCR reads. The sample yields around 12,000 distinct CDR3 sequences, roughly 80% seen once. These receptors' antigens are unknown. The sample was CD4+ T cells from blood, cultured in vitro. These receptors came from a human donor who had recovered from COVID-19.

The chain uses TRBV5-6 and TRBJ1-6, with 9 nucleotides matching TRBD1. The CDR3 covers 15 residues. From germline, CDR1 is SGHDT and CDR2 YYEEEE. Losses at the gene ends were 1 base for V and 8 bases for J; bases not matched to a gene: 4. DNA for the CDR3: TGTGCCAGCAGCTTGTCGGGACAGGGTGATTCACCCCTCCACTTT. Protein sequence: CASSLSGQGDSPLHF.

The chain employs TRBV7-9 and TRBJ1-2; 7 bases agree with TRBD1. This CDR3 has 19 residues. The V segment lost 3 bases and the J segment 2 bases; nucleotides outside the gene matches: 18. Germline V gene lookup returns CDR1 SEHNR and CDR2 FQNEAQ (reference sequence). This chain's CDR3 is CASSFYGQKDRQINYGYTF. CDR3 DNA sequence: TGTGCCAGCAGCTTCTACGGTCAGAAGGACAGGCAAATCAACTATGGCTACACCTTC.

This clonotype has only one observation. The chain links TRBV6-1 to TRBJ1-5; 8 nucleotides match TRBD1. Unmatched junction bases numbered 3, after V lost 5 bases and J lost 6 bases. CDR1 is MNHNS, CDR2 SASEGT, per germline. CDR3 length: 13 residues. The CDR3 region has the DNA TGTGCCAGCAGTACTGGACAGGGTCAGCCCCAGCATTTT. Encoded protein: CASSTGQGQPQHF.

Of note for this clonotype: An end of the junction does not agree with germline; a read error may underlie this. The rearrangement links TRBV6-1 to TRBJ2-5; 10 positions match TRBD1. Germline CDR1 reads MNHNS; CDR2 reads SASEGT. The CDR3 runs to 15 residues. The CDR3 is CASREGTGAQETQYF. CDR3 sequence (DNA): TGTGCCAGCAGGGAAGGGACAGGGGCCCAAGAGACCCAGTACTTC.

V usage is TRBV20-1 and J usage is TRBJ1-2; D may be TRBD1 (6 bases). Germline CDR1 is DFQATT and CDR2 is SNEGSKA (reference sequence). The V and J ends lost 3 bases and 3 bases respectively, with 8 bases between them. CDR3 size: 12 residues. The CDR3 loop reads CSARYRDYGYTF. In DNA, the CDR3 is TGCAGTGCTAGGTACAGGGACTATGGCTACACCTTC.

V and J are TRBV20-1 and TRBJ1-4, with a tentative D call TRBD1 (5 bases). The CDR3 is made up of 13 amino acids. V was pared by 3 bases and J by 7 bases, with 12 bases between. CDR1 DFQATT and CDR2 SNEGSKA come from the germline V gene (reference sequence). The CDR3 region is CSASLGTAEKLFF. Written as DNA, the CDR3 is TGCAGTGCTAGCTTAGGGACGGCTGAAAAACTGTTTTTT.

This chain links TRBV20-1 with TRBJ2-1; 14 bases are shared with TRBD2. CDR1 and CDR2 from the germline V gene are DFQATT and SNEGSKA (reference sequence). There are 13 residues in the CDR3. The CDR3: CRGTSGSGGEQFF. For the CDR3, the DNA is TGCAGGGGGACTAGCGGGAGTGGGGGTGAGCAGTTCTTC.

The chain carries TRBV28 and TRBJ1-5; 7 bases match TRBD1. The CDR3 is 12 amino acids. Germline V gives CDR1 MDHEN, CDR2 SYDVKM. Trimming removed 8 bases from V and 4 bases from J; junction bases left unmatched: 2. CDR3 amino acids: CASQQGNQPQHF. The CDR3 DNA is TGTGCCAGCCAACAGGGGAATCAGCCCCAGCATTTT.

The rearrangement joins TRBV12-3 or TRBV12-4 to TRBJ1-6; D is perhaps TRBD1 (5 bases). The CDR3 totals 14 residues. The V and J ends lost 7 bases and 13 bases respectively, with 20 bases between them. The CDR3 DNA follows: TGTGCCAGCACCCCCACAGGTGGTGGGGGTCCCCTCCACTTT. Its protein product is CASTPTGGGGPLHF.

The chain recombines TRBV7-6 with TRBJ2-1; 13 positions match TRBD2. Trimming cost V 5 bases and J 6 bases; bases outside gene matches: 13. CDR1 and CDR2 (germline): SGHVS, FNYEAQ. The CDR3 sequence is 18 residues long. The CDR3 sequence: CASSPGNRLAGGPNEQFF. The CDR3, as DNA: TGTGCCAGCAGCCCCGGCAACAGACTAGCGGGAGGCCCCAATGAGCAGTTCTTC.

The rearrangement joins TRBV7-2 to TRBJ1-6; D gene unclear. CDR1 is SGHTA, CDR2 FQGNSA, per germline. The V gene lost 1 base and the J gene lost 3 bases, with 16 bases spanning the gap. The CDR3 is made up of 18 amino acids. The CDR3 coding sequence is TGTGCCAGCAGCTTAGAAGGCAGCTCGAAGTTCTATAATTCACCCCTCCACTTT. Residues: CASSLEGSSKFYNSPLHF.

The chain links TRBV6-1 to TRBJ2-2; 12 nucleotides match TRBD1. CDR1 is MNHNS, CDR2 SASEGT, per germline. The CDR3 has 16 residues. The V gene end was trimmed by 11 bases and the J gene end by 9 bases; junction bases not matched to a gene: 16. CDR3 coding DNA: TGTGCCTTAGCAGAACCGGGACAGGGGGCATTGTGGGAGCTGTTTTTT. It codes for CALAEPGQGALWELFF.

The chain uses TRBV28 and TRBJ1-5; D unclear. Germline CDR1 and CDR2: MDHEN and SYDVKM. V was shortened by 2 bases and J by 0 bases, with 8 bases between the two germline ends. This CDR3 region has 15 residues. The DNA for the CDR3 is TGTGCCAGCAGTTTACTCGGGAATAGCAATCAGCCCCAGCATTTT. Translated: CASSLLGNSNQPQHF.

The chain links TRBV4-3 to TRBJ2-4; possibly TRBD1 for D (5 bases). Germline V gene lookup returns CDR1 LGHNA and CDR2 YSLEER. The CDR3 length is 14 residues. Trimming removed 1 base from V and 8 bases from J, with 12 bases in between. The DNA of the CDR3 is TGCGCCAGCAGCCAAGTCCAGGGCCGGGACATTCAGTACTTC. It yields the protein CASSQVQGRDIQYF.

The J gene is TRBJ2-5, the V gene TRBV20-1; 7 bases line up with TRBD2. The V gene end was trimmed by 6 bases and the J gene end by 5 bases; junction bases not matched to a gene: 12. The CDR3 is 14 residues long. The germline V gene has CDR1 DFQATT and CDR2 SNEGSKA (reference sequence). The chain's CDR3 is CSANPGGVRETQYF. CDR3 nucleotides: TGCAGTGCAAATCCTGGGGGGGTTAGGGAGACCCAGTACTTC.

This chain connects TRBV5-1 to TRBJ1-5; D unclear. The germline gives CDR1 SGHRS, CDR2 YFSETQ. This CDR3 is 10 amino acids long. With 4 bases removed from V and 10 bases from J, the gap between germline ends came to 6 bases. CDR3 amino acids: CASSAPPQHF. For the CDR3, the DNA is TGCGCCAGCAGCGCGCCTCCCCAGCATTTT. Drawing the rest from reference TRBV5-1 and TRBJ1-5, the complete variable domain is KAGVTQTPRYLIKTRGQQVTLSCSPISGHRSVSWYQQTPGQGLQFLFEYFSETQRNKGNFPGRFSGRQFSNSRSEMNVSTLELGDSALYLCASSAPPQHFGDGTRLSIL.

This clonotype was seen more than once but under ten times. The chain employs TRBV6-2 or TRBV6-3 and TRBJ1-5; D unresolved. V gave up 5 bases and J gave up 5 bases, with 10 bases separating them. The CDR3 has 13 amino acids. CDR1 is MNHEY and CDR2 is SVGEGT in the germline V gene. CDR3 loop: CASSPRVDQPQHF. The CDR3 DNA reads as TGTGCCAGCAGTCCACGGGTGGATCAGCCCCAGCATTTT.

The V call is TRBV18, the J call TRBJ2-7, with 10 positions matching TRBD1. Germline V CDR1 and CDR2: KGHSH, LQKENI. V lost 3 bases to trimming and J lost 4 bases; unmatched junction nucleotides: 6. This CDR3 is built from 15 residues. CDR3 sequence (DNA): TGTGCCAGCTCACCTGGCCGACAGGGGGCATACGAGCAGTACTTC. Translating it yields CASSPGRQGAYEQYF. Full variable domain (missing parts from reference TRBV18 and TRBJ2-7): NAGVMQNPRHLVRRRGQEARLRCSPMKGHSHVYWYRQLPEEGLKFMVYLQKENIIDESGMPKERFSAEFPKEGPSILRIQQVVRGDSAAYFCASSPGRQGAYEQYFGPGTRLTVT.

This rearrangement joins TRBV6-4 to TRBJ1-1; TRBD1 matches 8 bases. V was clipped by 6 bases and J by 6 bases; unmatched bases: 18. This CDR3 spans 17 amino acids. Germline V gene data show CDR1 as MRHNA and CDR2 as SNTAGT. The CDR3 sequence is CASRGQGKNFEHAEAFF. Written as DNA, the CDR3 is TGTGCCAGCAGAGGACAGGGTAAAAACTTCGAACACGCTGAAGCTTTCTTT.